The 20 T cell receptor beta chains below come from one sample, sequenced in a study of T cell changes during pregnancy in multiple sclerosis. Assay: immunoSEQ multiplex PCR; the TCRdb copy retains only in-frame clones and omits some. This table holds 40,000 to 55,000 clones, about 91% found once. The sequencing here drew on CD8+ T cells from peripheral blood mononuclear cells, taken after pregnancy. Receptor source: a female donor with multiple sclerosis, enrolled in a pregnancy study.

This sequence joins TRBV7-9 and TRBJ2-1, with 14 positions matching TRBD2. The J segment lost 8 bases and the V segment lost 4 bases, leaving 7 bases of the junction unmatched. Germline loops: CDR1 SEHNR, CDR2 FQNEAQ (reference sequence). CDR3 size: 16 residues. In nucleotides, the CDR3 is TGTGCCAGCAGCTATCCGGGACTAGCGGGGGCCCATGAGCAGTTCTTC. This codes for CASSYPGLAGAHEQFF.

The chain employs TRBV6-5 and TRBJ1-5, with a possible D match to TRBD1 (6 bases). CDR3 length: 15 residues. With 4 bases removed from V and 6 bases from J, the gap between germline ends came to 16 bases. CDR1 and CDR2 (germline): MNHEY, SVGAGI. The CDR3 nucleotides are TGTGCCAGCAGTTCCCGGACAGAATGGGGTCAGCCCCAGCATTTT. Amino acid sequence: CASSSRTEWGQPQHF.

To note about this clone: The germline gene is not matched at one end of the junction; a read error may be the cause. The chain couples TRBV2 to TRBJ1-5; D is undetermined. Germline V gives CDR1 SNHLY, CDR2 FYNNEI. The CDR3 contains 17 residues. The CDR3 region is CASCEGSSPDRNQPQHF. CDR3 sequence (DNA): TGTGCCAGCTGTGAAGGCTCGTCGCCAGATCGCAATCAGCCCCAGCATTTT.

The rearrangement uses TRBV19 and TRBJ2-1, with 8 bases lining up with TRBD2. Germline CDR1 LNHDA, CDR2 SQIVND (reference sequence). The V gene end was trimmed by 3 bases and the J gene end by 2 bases; junction bases not matched to a gene: 12. The CDR3 is 18 residues long. The CDR3 bases are TGTGCCAGTAGTATTCGACCTTTTCTAGCGGGCACCTACAATGAGCAGTTCTTC. It yields the protein CASSIRPFLAGTYNEQFF. The whole variable domain, filled in from reference TRBV19 and TRBJ2-1, reads DGGITQSPKYLFRKEGQNVTLSCEQNLNHDAMYWYRQDPGQGLRLIYYSQIVNDFQKGDIAEGYSVSREKKESFPLTVTSAQKNPTAFYLCASSIRPFLAGTYNEQFFGPGTRLTVL.

The V gene is TRBV6-1, the J gene TRBJ1-5; D is unresolved. V shed 7 bases and J shed 6 bases, with 16 bases lying between them. Germline V lookup: CDR1 MNHNS, CDR2 SASEGT. The CDR3 loop spans 14 amino acids. The CDR3 sequence is CASIPPGGIQPQHF. CDR3 coding DNA: TGTGCCAGCATCCCCCCTGGCGGAATTCAGCCCCAGCATTTT.

The V call is TRBV29-1, the J call TRBJ2-7, with D perhaps matching TRBD2 (5 bases). Trimming pared 1 base from V and 0 bases from J, leaving 10 bases between. CDR3 length equals 14 residues. The germline V gene has CDR1 SQVTM and CDR2 ANQGSEA. CDR3 in DNA: TGCAGCGTTGAAGCCGGGAAAAGCTCCTACGAGCAGTACTTC. Residues: CSVEAGKSSYEQYF.

This clone was counted a single time. This rearrangement joins TRBV6-6 to TRBJ1-1, with D tentatively TRBD1 (6 bases). The V and J ends lost 8 bases and 1 base respectively, with 14 bases between them. This CDR3 spans 14 amino acids. Germline V gene lookup returns CDR1 MNHNY and CDR2 SVGAGI (reference sequence). The CDR3 nucleotides read TGTGCCAGCCACCGGGGGGCGAGGAACACTGAAGCTTTCTTT. Its translation: CASHRGARNTEAFF.

This chain links TRBV27 with TRBJ1-5; 7 bases agree with TRBD1. Germline CDR1 is MNHEY and CDR2 is SMNVEV (reference sequence). This CDR3 spans 15 amino acids. V lost 4 bases to trimming and J lost 3 bases; unmatched junction nucleotides: 6. Here the CDR3 DNA reads TGTGCCAGCAGTTCGGACAGGTCCAACAATCAGCCCCAGCATTTT. Translation gives CASSSDRSNNQPQHF.

The rearrangement uses TRBV14 and TRBJ1-3; no definite D call. This CDR3 is 15 amino acids long. The V end was cut by 0 bases, the J end by 1 base, with 7 bases between. Germline V gene data show CDR1 as SGHDN and CDR2 as FVKESK. CDR3 loop: CASSQERFSGNTIYF. CDR3 bases: TGTGCCAGCAGCCAAGAGAGGTTTTCTGGAAACACCATATATTTT.

This chain links TRBV27 with TRBJ2-1; D gene unclear. V was cut by 5 bases and J by 0 bases, with 2 bases left in between. CDR3 length: 12 residues. CDR1 and CDR2 (germline): MNHEY, SMNVEV (reference sequence). The CDR3 reads CASSLSYNEQFF. In DNA form, the CDR3 reads TGTGCCAGCAGTCTCTCCTACAATGAGCAGTTCTTC.

The chain combines TRBV19 with TRBJ1-1; 11 bases are a match to TRBD1. This CDR3 comprises 13 residues. V lost 8 bases to trimming and J lost 5 bases; unmatched junction nucleotides: 4. CDR1 is LNHDA, CDR2 SQIVND, per germline (reference sequence). The CDR3 nucleotides read TGTGCCAGTCGGACAGGGGGCATAACTGAAGCTTTCTTT. It codes for CASRTGGITEAFF.

This chain joins TRBV5-6 and TRBJ2-3, with D perhaps TRBD1 (6 bases). Germline CDR1 and CDR2: SGHDT and YYEEEE. This CDR3 comprises 15 residues. Trimming removed 5 bases at V and 0 bases at J, with 13 bases between. The CDR3, as DNA: TGTGCCAGCAGTCGATGGGACACCAGCACAGATACGCAGTATTTT. Its translation: CASSRWDTSTDTQYF.

This sequence joins TRBV29-1 and TRBJ1-2; 7 nucleotides agree with TRBD1. This CDR3 has 15 residues. After removal of 4 bases from V and 6 bases from J, the junction contained 14 bases not matched to a gene. Germline V lookup: CDR1 SQVTM, CDR2 ANQGSEA. The CDR3 bases are TGCAGCGTTGCTGGGCTGGGACAGAATCTTAATGGCTACACCTTC. Translation gives CSVAGLGQNLNGYTF.

A single count supports this clone. This chain uses TRBV9 with TRBJ2-7; 9 nucleotides match TRBD1. Germline loops: CDR1 SGDLS, CDR2 YYNGEE. Trimming cost V 3 bases and J 3 bases; bases outside gene matches: 1. CDR3 length: 13 amino acids. This chain's CDR3 is CASSEGQGYEQYF. DNA for the CDR3: TGTGCCAGCAGCGAGGGACAGGGCTACGAGCAGTACTTC.

This clone was seen only once. The genes are TRBV4-3 and TRBJ2-2; D unresolved. The CDR3 extends over 15 amino acids. Germline CDR1 is LGHNA and CDR2 is YSLEER. The ends were cut back, 4 bases at V and 1 base at J, with 10 bases in the middle. The CDR3: CASSPSSLNTGELFF. The CDR3 DNA follows: TGCGCCAGCAGCCCGAGTTCCTTGAACACCGGGGAGCTGTTTTTT.

The chain couples TRBV4-1 to TRBJ2-7; TRBD1 matches 7 bases. The CDR3 covers 14 residues. Germline values: CDR1 MGHRA, CDR2 YSYEKL. Trimming at V came to 0 bases and at J to 7 bases, leaving 6 bases not matched to a gene. The CDR3 is CASSQDGQVPEQYF. The CDR3 bases are TGCGCCAGCAGCCAAGACGGACAGGTCCCTGAGCAGTACTTC.

This clone was picked up one time. The chain couples TRBV19 to TRBJ2-7, with TRBD1 as a possible D gene (5 bases). The CDR3 is 14 residues long. V lost 8 bases and J lost 1, with 15 bases in between. Looked up from germline, CDR1 is LNHDA and CDR2 is SQIVND (reference sequence). DNA of the CDR3: TGTGCCAGTGCTTCGACAGCCCTATCCTACGAGCAGTACTTC. This translates into CASASTALSYEQYF.

The V and J genes are TRBV16 and TRBJ1-6; D remains ambiguous. Per the germline V gene, CDR1 is KGHSY and CDR2 is FQNENV. The V and J ends lost 5 bases and 13 bases respectively, with 18 bases between them. The CDR3 runs 14 residues. Written as DNA, the CDR3 is TGTGCCAGCAGCGGAGGGATCCTCGTAATTCCCCTCCACTTT. Amino acid sequence: CASSGGILVIPLHF.

The chain couples TRBV13 to TRBJ1-4; D unresolved. This CDR3 spans 16 amino acids. Trimming took 2 bases from V and 8 from J, leaving 18 bases between them. Germline-derived CDR1 and CDR2 are PRHDT and FYEKMQ (reference sequence). The CDR3 is CASSLTRTGIGEKLFF. In nucleotides, the CDR3 is TGTGCCAGCAGCTTAACGAGAACCGGGATTGGCGAAAAACTGTTTTTT.

The chain combines TRBV4-1 with TRBJ2-1; TRBD2 aligns across 9 bases. The germline V gene has CDR1 MGHRA and CDR2 YSYEKL. The CDR3 has 16 amino acids. V lost 0 bases, J lost 0 bases, and 0 bases stayed unmatched. The chain's CDR3 is CASSQDSGSSYNEQFF. Here the CDR3 DNA reads TGCGCCAGCAGCCAAGATAGCGGGAGCTCCTACAATGAGCAGTTCTTC.